This section outlines one TCR beta chain sequence together with its context. Its antigen is unidentified. In the PCR, 60 Vbeta and 13 Jbeta primers were used. TCRdb's table, derived via immunoSEQ multiplex PCR, lists solely in-frame clones and lacks some. The sample contains 120,000 or so clones, about 74% of which appear only once. The source of the sample is a study of cytomegalovirus exposure and HLA in healthy donors. Overall study findings and caveats: HLA-A and HLA-B allele assignments for most subjects were reportedly predicted accurately using TCR beta sequences. Rarity characterized most TCR sequences, yet some public TCRs appeared in many donors.

Donors likely had unrecorded immune exposures despite being nominally healthy when sampled. This clonotype was obtained from a woman between 50 and 59 years old in good health and CMV-seropositive. The sequencing sample was made of PBMCs.

Written as DNA, the CDR3 is TGCGCCAGCAGCCAAGTAGTCAGCGGGGGGGGGAACGAGCAGTACTTC. Translating gives CASSQVVSGGGNEQYF. The gene calls are TRBV4-3 and TRBJ2-7; 10 bases are shared with TRBD2. V was pared by 1 base and J by 5 bases, with 8 bases of the junction left unmatched. Germline V gene data show CDR1 as LGHNA and CDR2 as YSLEER. This CDR3 is built from 16 residues.